These 28 T cell receptor beta chains were all obtained from the same sample, sequenced in a study of T cells in tuberculosis. The data were produced by immunoSEQ multiplex PCR, yet TCRdb's version contains in-frame clones alone and is incomplete. This repertoire shows under 40,000 clones, more than 85% found once; its top ten account for 2.2%. Sequences were obtained from PBMCs. The receptors come from a donor aged 5-35 years with latent tuberculosis or without tuberculosis infection.

The chain joins TRBV9 to TRBJ2-7, with D maybe TRBD2 (6 bases). Trimming left V 3 bases short and J 7 bases short, with 17 bases between. There are 14 residues in the CDR3. Looked up from germline, CDR1 is SGDLS and CDR2 is YYNGEE. The CDR3 sequence: CASSEGTSQEEQYF. CDR3 coding DNA: TGTGCCAGCAGCGAGGGGACTTCCCAAGAGGAGCAGTACTTC.

The V call is TRBV6-4, the J call TRBJ2-7; TRBD2 aligns across 10 bases. Germline V CDR1 and CDR2: MRHNA, SNTAGT. J gave up 3 bases and V 0 bases, and 2 bases lay outside the gene matches. The CDR3 is made up of 15 amino acids. This CDR3 is CASSDSRTSGYEQYF. CDR3 sequence (DNA): TGTGCCAGCAGTGACTCGAGGACTAGCGGCTACGAGCAGTACTTC.

This chain uses TRBV7-2 with TRBJ2-7, with 8 bases that match TRBD1. Germline loops: CDR1 SGHTA, CDR2 FQGNSA. V lost 5 bases, J lost 2 bases, and 5 bases stayed unmatched. This CDR3 region has 14 residues. Here the CDR3 reads CASSLPTGAYEQYF. The CDR3 nucleotides are TGTGCCAGCAGCCTCCCGACAGGGGCCTACGAGCAGTACTTC.

The CDR3 protein is CAWSKGHSNQPQHF. CDR3 nucleotides: TGTGCCTGGAGTAAGGGACACAGCAATCAGCCCCAGCATTTT. The rearrangement links TRBV30 to TRBJ1-5, with D perhaps matching TRBD1 (6 bases). Trimming cost V 2 bases and J 1 base, with 9 bases left between them. The CDR3 loop spans 14 amino acids. Germline loops: CDR1 GTSNPN, CDR2 SVGIG (reference sequence).

The chain joins TRBV30 to TRBJ2-1, with D perhaps matching TRBD2 (5 bases). Germline V gives CDR1 GTSNPN, CDR2 SVGIG (reference sequence). This CDR3 region has 17 residues. V lost 0 bases and J 0 bases, leaving 15 bases between the germline ends. DNA of the CDR3: TGTGCCTGGAGTGTACTAGACTTTAAAGGCTCCTACAATGAGCAGTTCTTC. As protein: CAWSVLDFKGSYNEQFF.

V usage is TRBV27 and J usage is TRBJ2-1; 9 bases line up with TRBD1. This CDR3 is built from 15 residues. Per the germline V gene, CDR1 is MNHEY and CDR2 is SMNVEV (reference sequence). The junction had 6 bases not matched to a gene; V was cut back by 5 bases and J by 4 bases. DNA for the CDR3: TGTGCCAGCAGTATTGGACAGGGGTTATACAATGAGCAGTTCTTC. Translation gives CASSIGQGLYNEQFF.

The CDR3 DNA reads TGTGCCAGCAGCTGGGGGCAGGGGACGTACGAGCAGTACTTC. Translated, it gives CASSWGQGTYEQYF. V gene TRBV5-5 combines with J gene TRBJ2-7, with D perhaps matching TRBD1 (6 bases). The germline V and J ends were trimmed by 3 bases and 4 bases, with 14 bases remaining between them. In germline, CDR1 is SGHKS, CDR2 YYEKEE (reference sequence). The CDR3 has 14 residues.

V and J are TRBV7-2 and TRBJ2-1; TRBD1 aligns across 10 bases. CDR1 and CDR2 (germline): SGHTA, FQGNSA. With V trimmed by 2 bases and J by 6 bases, 1 base remained unmatched. CDR3 length: 14 amino acids. This chain's CDR3 is CASSLRDRGNEQFF. CDR3 nucleotide sequence: TGTGCCAGCAGCTTACGGGACAGGGGCAATGAGCAGTTCTTC. The full variable domain, its missing parts supplied by reference TRBV7-2 and TRBJ2-1, is GAGVSQSPSNKVTEKGKDVELRCDPISGHTALYWYRQSLGQGLEFLIYFQGNSAPDKSGLPSDRFSAERTGGSVSTLTIQRTQQEDSAVYLCASSLRDRGNEQFFGPGTRLTVL.

The genes are TRBV5-8 and TRBJ2-1; D not certain. Germline values: CDR1 SGHTS, CDR2 YDEGEE. The CDR3 is 15 amino acids. Trimming took 0 bases from V and 0 from J, leaving 7 bases between them. Here the CDR3 DNA reads TGTGCCAGCAGCTTGGCCCCCGGCTCCTACAATGAGCAGTTCTTC. Protein sequence: CASSLAPGSYNEQFF.

This clone was observed a single time. V is TRBV5-1 and J is TRBJ2-2, with TRBD1 identical over 7 bases. V dropped 4 bases and J dropped 1; count of bases not matched to a gene: 7. The CDR3 length is 16 residues. Germline V gives CDR1 SGHRS, CDR2 YFSETQ. The CDR3 here is CASSGTVPRNTGELFF. The CDR3 nucleotides read TGCGCCAGCAGCGGGACAGTCCCTCGGAACACCGGGGAGCTGTTTTTT. The whole variable domain, remainder taken from reference TRBV5-1 and TRBJ2-2, is KAGVTQTPRYLIKTRGQQVTLSCSPISGHRSVSWYQQTPGQGLQFLFEYFSETQRNKGNFPGRFSGRQFSNSRSEMNVSTLELGDSALYLCASSGTVPRNTGELFFGEGSRLTVL.

This clone was observed a handful of times. The chain joins TRBV7-9 to TRBJ1-5, with D hard to call. CDR3 length equals 13 residues. Per germline, CDR1 SEHNR and CDR2 FQNEAQ (reference sequence). Trimming removed 3 bases from V and 4 bases from J, with 7 bases in between. The CDR3 here is CASSFPGNQPQHF. The CDR3 bases are TGTGCCAGCAGCTTTCCGGGAAATCAGCCCCAGCATTTT. The entire variable domain, with the rest obtained from reference TRBV7-9 and TRBJ1-5, is as follows: DTGVSQNPRHKITKRGQNVTFRCDPISEHNRLYWYRQTLGQGPEFLTYFQNEAQLEKSRLLSDRFSAERPKGSFSTLEIQRTEQGDSAMYLCASSFPGNQPQHFGDGTRLSIL.

The chain recombines TRBV7-8 with TRBJ1-5; 9 nucleotides agree with TRBD1. This CDR3 comprises 15 residues. CDR1 SGHVS and CDR2 FQNEAQ come from the germline V gene. Trimming removed 5 bases from V and 3 bases from J; junction bases left unmatched: 5. CDR3 bases: TGTGCCAGCAGCACGGACAGGGGCCCCAATCAGCCCCAGCATTTT. Amino acid sequence: CASSTDRGPNQPQHF.

The V and J genes are TRBV7-6 and TRBJ2-1, with 7 bases aligning to TRBD2. In germline, CDR1 is SGHVS, CDR2 FNYEAQ. The length of the CDR3 is 15 residues. The J segment lost 9 bases and the V segment lost 0 bases, leaving 8 bases of the junction unmatched. CDR3 residues: CASSLAGGLYSEQFF. CDR3 DNA sequence: TGTGCCAGCAGCTTAGCGGGAGGGTTGTATAGTGAGCAGTTCTTC.

The chain carries TRBV2 and TRBJ2-1; TRBD1 matches at 8 bases. This CDR3 comprises 13 residues. The V gene end was trimmed by 5 bases and the J gene end by 7 bases; junction bases not matched to a gene: 4. CDR1 SNHLY and CDR2 FYNNEI come from the germline V gene. The chain's CDR3 is CASSPDRVNEQFF. In DNA, the CDR3 is TGTGCCAGCAGTCCGGACAGGGTAAATGAGCAGTTCTTC.

This clone was seen once. The chain combines TRBV9 with TRBJ2-4; weak D call: TRBD2 (7 bases). The CDR3 consists of 17 residues. Germline V lookup: CDR1 SGDLS, CDR2 YYNGEE. V lost 7 bases to trimming and J lost 1 base, with 21 bases between them. The CDR3 DNA reads as TGTGCCAGCTCCAGAGGGGGGGAATTCTCGGCCAAAAACATTCAGTACTTC. The encoded protein is CASSRGGEFSAKNIQYF. Complete variable domain (other parts from reference TRBV9 and TRBJ2-4): DSGVTQTPKHLITATGQRVTLRCSPRSGDLSVYWYQQSLDQGLQFLIQYYNGEERAKGNILERFSAQQFPDLHSELNLSSLELGDSALYFCASSRGGEFSAKNIQYFGAGTRLSVL.

This chain connects TRBV13 to TRBJ2-1; tentative D call: TRBD1 (6 bases). V gave up 5 bases and J gave up 3 bases, with 17 bases separating them. CDR1 is PRHDT and CDR2 is FYEKMQ in the germline V gene (reference sequence). The CDR3 has 16 amino acids. The CDR3 DNA follows: TGTGCCAGCAGCCCCCTGGGGGACAAACTCTACAATGAGCAGTTCTTC. Its protein product is CASSPLGDKLYNEQFF.

The genes are TRBV28 and TRBJ1-2; 10 bases are a match to TRBD1. Looked up from germline, CDR1 is MDHEN and CDR2 is SYDVKM. Losses at the gene ends were 5 bases for V and 7 bases for J; bases not matched to a gene: 10. CDR3 size: 15 residues. In DNA form, the CDR3 reads TGTGCCAGCAGTCCGACGGGACAGGGGATCAGTGGCTACACCTTC. Residues: CASSPTGQGISGYTF.

The chain employs TRBV4-1 and TRBJ2-7; 14 bases agree with TRBD2. In germline, CDR1 is MGHRA, CDR2 YSYEKL. The CDR3 spans 15 residues. V lost 5 bases, J lost 5 bases, and 5 bases stayed unmatched. CDR3 coding DNA: TGCGCCAGCAGCGGACGACTAGCGGGAGGGAACGAGCAGTACTTC. Amino acids: CASSGRLAGGNEQYF.

This clone was seen once. This chain connects TRBV6-5 to TRBJ2-6; perhaps TRBD1 as D (5 bases). Germline loops: CDR1 MNHEY, CDR2 SVGAGI. The length of the CDR3 is 15 residues. Trimming pared 3 bases from V and 0 bases from J, leaving 6 bases between. The CDR3 loop reads CASSYRGSGANVLTF. Written as DNA, the CDR3 is TGTGCCAGCAGTTATAGGGGCTCTGGGGCCAACGTCCTGACTTTC.

This clone was recorded only once. The gene calls are TRBV11-3 and TRBJ2-1; TRBD2 might be the D (5 bases). Trimming took 5 bases from V and 2 from J, leaving 16 bases between them. The germline gives CDR1 SGHNT, CDR2 YENEEA. This CDR3 is 16 amino acids long. The CDR3 nucleotides read TGTGCCAGCAGCCCCCAACCTAGCTTCCCCTACAATGAGCAGTTCTTC. This codes for CASSPQPSFPYNEQFF.

This clone was detected once. The V call is TRBV7-3, the J call TRBJ2-1; maybe TRBD1 (5 bases). Germline lookup yields CDR1 SGHTA and CDR2 FQGTGA. Trimming shortened V by 1 base and J by 7 bases, and 8 bases separated the two germline ends. The CDR3 loop spans 13 amino acids. CDR3 region: CASSLRAGNEQFF. CDR3 bases: TGTGCCAGCAGCTTAAGAGCAGGGAATGAGCAGTTCTTC.

This chain uses TRBV28 with TRBJ2-1, with 7 bases that match TRBD2. Germline loops: CDR1 MDHEN, CDR2 SYDVKM. The junction had 4 bases not matched to a gene; V was cut back by 6 bases and J by 8 bases. The CDR3 extends over 12 amino acids. The CDR3 reads CASRGGIDEQFF. The DNA of the CDR3 is TGTGCCAGCAGGGGGGGGATTGATGAGCAGTTCTTC.

The rearrangement joins TRBV30 to TRBJ2-3; tentatively, D is TRBD2 (5 bases). The CDR3 is 14 amino acids. V dropped 5 bases and J dropped 0 bases, with 12 bases sitting between them. The germline V gene has CDR1 GTSNPN and CDR2 SVGIG (reference sequence). Written as DNA, the CDR3 is TGTGCCTGGGACGGAGGAACTAGCACAGATACGCAGTATTTT. Its translation: CAWDGGTSTDTQYF.

The genes are TRBV7-9 and TRBJ1-4, with 7 bases fitting TRBD1. CDR1 is SEHNR, CDR2 FQNEAQ, per germline (reference sequence). The CDR3 is 17 amino acids. J lost 3 bases, V lost 1 base, and 8 bases had no gene match. The CDR3 DNA reads as TGTGCCAGCAGCTTAGAGTCTGTGCAGGGGGCTAATGAAAAACTGTTTTTT. It codes for CASSLESVQGANEKLFF.

This rearrangement joins TRBV5-4 to TRBJ2-7, with D perhaps TRBD2 (6 bases). Germline values: CDR1 SGHNT, CDR2 YYREEE (reference sequence). This CDR3 spans 14 amino acids. With 5 bases removed from V and 3 bases from J, the gap between germline ends came to 15 bases. Here the CDR3 reads CASSWGLANYEQYF. The CDR3 DNA reads TGTGCCAGCAGTTGGGGACTCGCTAACTACGAGCAGTACTTC.

The chain links TRBV10-3 to TRBJ1-6, with 10 bases fitting TRBD1. The CDR3 is made up of 17 amino acids. Losses at the gene ends were 4 bases for V and 8 bases for J; bases not matched to a gene: 11. Germline loops: CDR1 ENHRY, CDR2 SYGVKD. In DNA, the CDR3 is TGTGCCATCAGTGGGACAGGGGGTGACCCTTCATATTCACCCCTCCACTTT. It specifies CAISGTGGDPSYSPLHF.

This clone is judged medium-sized. The chain recombines TRBV5-1 with TRBJ1-1; a possible D gene is TRBD1 (5 bases). Per germline, CDR1 SGHRS and CDR2 YFSETQ. The CDR3 has 12 amino acids. V was shortened by 8 bases and J by 5 bases, with 13 bases between the two germline ends. CDR3 in DNA: TGCGCCAGTACTGGGGGGGAGACTGAAGCTTTCTTT. Encoded protein: CASTGGETEAFF.

The V gene is TRBV5-4, the J gene TRBJ2-3, with 10 bases lining up with TRBD2. Germline CDR1 SGHNT, CDR2 YYREEE (reference sequence). The CDR3 length is 15 residues. J was trimmed by 4 bases and V by 2 bases; bases with no gene match: 4. CDR3 coding DNA: TGTGCCAGCAGCTTACGGACTAGCGGACCAGATACGCAGTATTTT. This encodes CASSLRTSGPDTQYF.